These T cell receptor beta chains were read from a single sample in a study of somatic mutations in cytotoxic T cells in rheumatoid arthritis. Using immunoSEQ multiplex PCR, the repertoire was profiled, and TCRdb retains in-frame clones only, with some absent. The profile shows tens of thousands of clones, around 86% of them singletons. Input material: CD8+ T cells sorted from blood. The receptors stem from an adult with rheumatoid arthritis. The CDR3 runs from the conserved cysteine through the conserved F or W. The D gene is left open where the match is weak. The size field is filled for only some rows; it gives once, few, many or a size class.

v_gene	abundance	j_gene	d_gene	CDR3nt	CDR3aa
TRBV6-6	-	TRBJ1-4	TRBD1	TGTGCCAGCAGTTACAGACAGGGGGGTAATGAAAAACTGTTTTTT	CASSYRQGGNEKLFF
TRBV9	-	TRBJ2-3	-	TGTGCCAGCAGCCCGTTTGGGGGAATCACAGATACGCAGTATTTT	CASSPFGGITDTQYF
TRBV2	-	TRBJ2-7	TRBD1	TGTGCCATGTTTTTATCGGGGACAGGGGCCTACGAGCAGTACTTC	CAMFLSGTGAYEQYF
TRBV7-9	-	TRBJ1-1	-	TGTGCCAGCAGCTTCGTGGGGATAGGGAACACTGAAGCTTTCTTT	CASSFVGIGNTEAFF
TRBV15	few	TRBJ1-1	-	TGTGCCACCAGCGGAAACCCTGGGACTGAAGCTTTCTTT	CATSGNPGTEAFF
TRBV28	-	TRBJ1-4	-	TGTGCCAGCAGTTTCCGGGCGGTGATTGAAAAACTGTTTTTT	CASSFRAVIEKLFF
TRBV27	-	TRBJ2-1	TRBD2	TGTGCCAGCAGTTATCAACCTCCGCGGGGGTTTTACAATGAGCAGTTCTTC	CASSYQPPRGFYNEQFF
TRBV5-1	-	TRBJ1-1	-	TGCGCCAGCAGGAACACCTGGAGGGTTAACATGAACACTGAAGCTTTCTTT	CASRNTWRVNMNTEAFF
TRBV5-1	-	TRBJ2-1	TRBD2	TGCGCCAGCAGCTTGCTGGCGGGGGGATACAATGAGCAGTTCTTC	CASSLLAGGYNEQFF
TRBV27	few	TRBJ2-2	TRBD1	TGTGCCAGCAGTTTATCAGGGGGCACGAACACCGGGGAGCTGTTTTTT	CASSLSGGTNTGELFF
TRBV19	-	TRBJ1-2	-	TGTGCCAGTAGTCCCGCGGGGGGAGCTAACTATGGCTACACCTTC	CASSPAGGANYGYTF
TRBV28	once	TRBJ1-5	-	TGTGCCAGCAGTTCAGTTAAGCCCCAGCATTTT	CASSSVKPQHF
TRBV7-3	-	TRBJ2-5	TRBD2	TGTGCCAGCAGCTTAACGGGGGGGAGGGAGACCCAGTACTTC	CASSLTGGRETQYF
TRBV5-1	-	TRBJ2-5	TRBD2	TGCGCCAGCAGCTCGGGACTAGCGGGTCCAGAGACCCAGTACTTC	CASSSGLAGPETQYF
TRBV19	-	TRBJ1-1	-	TGTGCCAGTACCGAAACAGGGATAATGAACACTGAAGCTTTCTTT	CASTETGIMNTEAFF
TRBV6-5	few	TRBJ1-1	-	TGTGCCAGCAGTTTTGGCGCTGAAGCTTTCTTT	CASSFGAEAFF
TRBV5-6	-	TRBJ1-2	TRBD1	TGTGCCAGCAGCTATGGGACAGGCCCCAAACCCAATGGCTACACCTTC	CASSYGTGPKPNGYTF
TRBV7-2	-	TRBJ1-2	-	TGTGCCAGCAGCTTTGGAACTAACTATGGCTACACCTTC	CASSFGTNYGYTF
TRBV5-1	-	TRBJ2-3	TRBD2	TGCGCCAGCAGCTTGGGGGGGAGCGGGGGCTACACAGATACGCAGTATTTT	CASSLGGSGGYTDTQYF
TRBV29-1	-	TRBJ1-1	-	TGCAGCGTGAAGGTACACGGCTCTGGGACTGAAGCTTTCTTT	CSVKVHGSGTEAFF
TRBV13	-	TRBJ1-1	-	TGTGCCAGCAGCTTAGGAGGCCGAAACACTGAAGCTTTCTTT	CASSLGGRNTEAFF
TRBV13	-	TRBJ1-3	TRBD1	TGTGCCAGCAGCCCCGGGACAGGGGCTGGAAACACCATATATTTT	CASSPGTGAGNTIYF
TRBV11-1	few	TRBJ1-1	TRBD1	TGTGCCAGCAGTTCACAGGGGACGCGTAATGAAGCTTTCTTT	CASSSQGTRNEAFF